These 13 T cell receptor beta chains were all obtained from the same sample, sequenced in a study of T-cell memory formation after mild COVID-19. MiXCR, applied by TCRdb to the 5' RACE reads, yields one record per CDR3 protein. This table has about 430,000 distinct CDR3 sequences, roughly 18% appearing once. The material sequenced was PBMCs or a T cell subset sorted from them (not recorded which). Receptor source: a man younger than 35 who had mild COVID-19 (a few samples of this study predate the infection). Cell type and time point are not known.

This clonotype was seen more than once but under ten times. This chain uses TRBV5-1 with TRBJ2-5; the match to TRBD2 covers 9 bases. CDR1 and CDR2 from the germline V gene are SGHRS and YFSETQ. The CDR3 consists of 15 residues. The junction had 4 bases not matched to a gene; V was cut back by 4 bases and J by 0 bases. CDR3 nucleotide sequence: TGCGCCAGCAGCCGTAGCGGGGGACACCAAGAGACCCAGTACTTC. Translated, it gives CASSRSGGHQETQYF.

The chain links TRBV10-2 to TRBJ1-5; D gene uncertain. The germline CDR1 and CDR2 sequences are WSHSY and SAAADI. The CDR3 is made up of 13 amino acids. Trimming removed 6 bases at V and 9 bases at J, with 15 bases between. The DNA for the CDR3 is TGCGCCAGCAGGGCACCGGGAATCTCGCCCCAGCATTTT. It is translated as CASRAPGISPQHF.

V is TRBV11-2 and J is TRBJ2-7; 10 bases agree with TRBD1. Unmatched junction bases numbered 5, after V lost 1 base and J lost 2 bases. The CDR3 has 16 residues. Germline V gene sequence: CDR1 SGHAT, CDR2 FQNNGV. CDR3 sequence reads: CASSLARGQGTYEQYF. Written as DNA, the CDR3 is TGTGCCAGCAGCTTAGCCAGGGGACAGGGGACCTACGAGCAGTACTTC.

This clonotype was recorded a few times. The V call is TRBV27, the J call TRBJ1-6; D is uncertain. Trimming shortened V by 5 bases and J by 10 bases, and 21 bases separated the two germline ends. CDR3 length: 16 residues. Germline values: CDR1 MNHEY, CDR2 SMNVEV (reference sequence). The CDR3 DNA is TGTGCCAGCAGTCCCCAACCGACGGGGTTCGGGTCACCCCTCCACTTT. Its translation is CASSPQPTGFGSPLHF.

This clonotype appeared a few times. This chain connects TRBV3-1 to TRBJ1-1, with TRBD1 identical over 8 bases. Germline V gene lookup returns CDR1 LGHDT and CDR2 YNNKEL (reference sequence). V lost 4 bases to trimming and J lost 4 bases; unmatched junction nucleotides: 5. CDR3 length: 14 residues. The CDR3 bases are TGTGCCAGCAGCCGAGAAGACAGGGGCACTGAAGCTTTCTTT. It yields the protein CASSREDRGTEAFF.

This clonotype has only a few counts. The chain recombines TRBV6-1 with TRBJ2-3; perhaps D is TRBD1 or TRBD2 (5 bases each). V was shortened by 3 bases and J by 4 bases, with 11 bases between the two germline ends. The CDR3 consists of 14 residues. The germline CDR1 and CDR2 sequences are MNHNS and SASEGT. CDR3 coding DNA: TGTGCCAGCAGTGACTATTGGGACGCAGATACGCAGTATTTT. Amino acids: CASSDYWDADTQYF.

This chain links TRBV4-2 with TRBJ2-1; D unresolved. CDR1 is LGHNA, CDR2 YNFKEQ, per germline. The CDR3 is 18 amino acids. V was pared by 0 bases and J by 4 bases, with 19 bases between. This CDR3 is CASSQDRVRSPLYNEQFF. The DNA of the CDR3 is TGTGCCAGCAGCCAAGATCGGGTTCGCTCCCCCCTGTACAATGAGCAGTTCTTC.

This clonotype was counted ten times or more. The chain joins TRBV6-2 or TRBV6-3 to TRBJ2-4; no firm D call. The CDR3 consists of 14 residues. The V gene's germline CDR1 is MNHEY and CDR2 SVGEGT. The ends were cut back, 5 bases at V and 0 bases at J, with 8 bases in the middle. CDR3 loop: CASSQTLAKNIQYF. For the CDR3, the DNA is TGTGCCAGCAGTCAGACACTAGCCAAAAACATTCAGTACTTC.

The table lists this clonotype with a few counts. This chain connects TRBV5-1 to TRBJ2-3; 10 bases are shared with TRBD1. The germline V gene has CDR1 SGHRS and CDR2 YFSETQ. The CDR3 spans 14 residues. V was pared by 7 bases and J by 4 bases, with 6 bases of the junction left unmatched. The DNA for the CDR3 is TGCGCCAGCGCCGGGACAGGGGCCGCAGATACGCAGTATTTT. This encodes CASAGTGAADTQYF.

This clonotype has ten or more counts. This sequence joins TRBV7-2 and TRBJ2-7, with D possibly being TRBD2 (6 bases). This CDR3 is 13 amino acids long. The ends were cut back, 5 bases at V and 6 bases at J, with 14 bases in the middle. CDR1 and CDR2 from the germline V gene are SGHTA and FQGNSA. CDR3 residues: CASSDRREREQYF. CDR3 nucleotides: TGTGCCAGCAGCGACCGGAGGGAGCGCGAGCAGTACTTC.

This clonotype was seen a handful of times. The chain uses TRBV7-9 and TRBJ2-3, with a tentative D call TRBD2 (6 bases). In germline, CDR1 is SEHNR, CDR2 FQNEAQ (reference sequence). This CDR3 contains 15 residues. Trimming shortened V by 5 bases and J by 6 bases, and 18 bases separated the two germline ends. CDR3 sequence reads: CASSRLVLLSDTQYF. The CDR3 bases are TGTGCCAGCAGCAGACTAGTCCTCTTATCCGATACGCAGTATTTT.

This chain joins TRBV4-3 and TRBJ1-1; D not resolved. V was trimmed by 1 base and J by 3 bases, leaving 9 bases between them. The CDR3 is 14 residues long. Germline V gene sequence: CDR1 LGHNA, CDR2 YSLEER. The CDR3 protein is CASSQVASYTEAFF. The CDR3 DNA reads as TGCGCCAGCAGCCAAGTGGCCTCCTACACTGAAGCTTTCTTT.

The chain joins TRBV3-1 to TRBJ2-5; 9 positions match TRBD2. The CDR3 has 16 residues. The germline V gene encodes CDR1 LGHDT and CDR2 YNNKEL (reference sequence). Trimming took 1 base from V and 4 from J; bases not matched to a gene: 7. This CDR3 reads CASSQGAGLAGETQYF. CDR3 nucleotides: TGTGCCAGCAGCCAAGGGGCGGGACTAGCAGGAGAGACCCAGTACTTC.